Listed below are T cell receptor beta chains from one sample, sequenced in a study of blood T cell repertoires in COVID-19. Sequenced by immunoSEQ multiplex PCR; TCRdb stores in-frame clones only, minus some. The table records just over 650,000 clones, 80% to 90% of them present only once. The sample was peripheral blood. The source of these receptors is a woman under 30 with acute or convalescent COVID-19. CDR3s leave out the opening cysteine and the closing phenylalanine or tryptophan.

J gene	CDR3 length	V gene	CDR3 protein
TRBJ2-4	13	TRBV5-1	ASSLDGGAKNIQY
TRBJ1-2	13	TRBV5-1	ASSSGGQGPYGYT
TRBJ2-3	12	TRBV6-5	ASSPTSAAFVQY
TRBJ2-7	13	TRBV4-1	ASSLRGTSGYEQY
TRBJ2-1	12	TRBV29-1	SVEVGGQVHEQF
TRBJ1-2	12	TRBV19	ASTAGGTGYGYT
TRBJ1-2	14	TRBV6-6	ASSRVDPRTGGGYT
TRBJ2-7	13	TRBV7-2	ASSLGAGQSYEQY
TRBJ2-7	12	TRBV9	ASTRGGDRYEQY
TRBJ2-1	11	TRBV6-5	ASKSDNYNEQF
TRBJ2-1	14	TRBV5-6	ASSFRDSGGRNEQF
TRBJ2-7	11	TRBV7-2	ASSLGGFYEQY
TRBJ1-1	12	TRBV2	ASRGASSPTEAF
TRBJ1-5	12	TRBV3-1/TRBV3-2	ASRNRYSNQPQH
TRBJ1-1	13	TRBV6-5	ASSYSNGGGTEAF
TRBJ1-5	13	TRBV27	ASSFKGQGPQPQH
TRBJ1-6	13	TRBV3-1/TRBV3-2	ASSQRTVDNSPLH
TRBJ1-6	14	TRBV25-1	ASSEGRTGVNSPLH
TRBJ2-6	13	TRBV2	ASSFDTPGANVLT
TRBJ2-7	15	TRBV13	ASSHTTGGAGTYEQY
TRBJ1-2	13	TRBV29-1	SFHSVDRGWYGYT
TRBJ1-1	11	TRBV19	ASSGGLNTEAF
TRBJ1-2	14	TRBV10-3	AISVPQGFGNYGYT
TRBJ2-3	14	TRBV4-2	ASSQGGGSGADTQY
TRBJ1-2	9	TRBV30	AWSQGTGYT
TRBJ2-7	11	TRBV28	ASKGRGSYEQY
TRBJ1-6	13	TRBV5-1	ASSFAGQGNSPLH